The clone carrying this T cell receptor (beta chain) was recorded a few times. The data were taken from a study of blood T cell repertoires in COVID-19. Overall study context: Sites across the United States, Italy and Spain contributed samples from acute and convalescent COVID-19.

Source study methods: Reference gene primer amplification yielded estimated nucleated cell counts. Sequencing was performed with immunoSEQ multiplex PCR; in TCRdb, only in-frame clones are kept and a portion is missing. V, J and clone size are taken as reported in that table, and D and trimming were inferred from the DNA itself. The sample includes about 280,000 clones, nearly 90% seen only once; the top ten take 1.9%. There are 15 residues in the CDR3. V gave up 3 bases and J gave up 0 bases, with 11 bases separating them. Germline V lookup: CDR1 GTSNPN, CDR2 SVGIG (reference sequence). Residents of about 25 US areas, aged about 18 to 95 years, made up the participants. Before being deemed recovered, Cohort 3 donors had two negative PCRs, clearance, or symptom resolution.

Sequencing was performed on PBMCs or T cells enriched from blood (not recorded which). The rearrangement uses TRBV30 and TRBJ1-4, with D perhaps TRBD1 (6 bases). This clonotype was sampled from an older woman who had recovered from COVID-19. The CDR3 protein is CAWRAGQPTNEKLFF. Here the CDR3 DNA reads TGTGCCTGGAGGGCCGGACAGCCAACTAATGAAAAACTGTTTTTT.